This T cell receptor (beta chain) originates from a study of cytomegalovirus exposure and HLA in healthy donors. Study-wide context: An earlier analysis found some 100 million unique TCR beta sequences from 150 million to 200 million T cells.

Study-level results: High specificity and sensitivity for cytomegalovirus status were reported for the classifier.

Both 60 Vbeta primers and 13 Jbeta primers went into the PCR. Clones were sequenced by immunoSEQ multiplex PCR, and TCRdb holds only the in-frame ones, with some missing. Of 180,000 or so clones in the sample, 80% to 90% were seen once. This clone was detected a few times. Its antigen is currently unknown. This CDR3 has 15 amino acids. The ends lost 5 bases at V and 2 bases at J; junction bases unmatched: 2. Germline lookup yields CDR1 SGHNT and CDR2 YENEEA. The clonotype was recovered from a man between 18 and 29 years old in good health and CMV-seropositive. This rearrangement joins TRBV11-3 to TRBJ2-5; 13 bases match TRBD2. The material sequenced was PBMCs. The CDR3 region is CASSPGLAGQETQYF. For the CDR3, the DNA is TGTGCCAGCAGCCCGGGACTAGCGGGGCAAGAGACCCAGTACTTC.